This T cell receptor (beta chain) was identified during a study of TIL therapy for anti-PD-1-resistant metastatic lung cancer. On the study more broadly: Patients had a median age of 54 years (range about 38-85). Median tumor mutation burden was roughly 1.5 mutations per megabase.

To note about this clone: Its specificity is unknown.

The time point is: pre-treatment sample, taken before nivolumab and TIL therapy. Pleural nodules or supraclavicular lymph nodes made up most of the excised metastases sampled. Adults with stage 4 NSCLC were enrolled in a phase I trial. Sequencing used immunoSEQ v3. TCRdb keeps only in-frame clones here, not all; method: immunoSEQ multiplex PCR. Here the sample spans tens of thousands of clones, 72% being singletons. Points from the study as a whole: Compared with baseline intratumoral T cells, expanded TIL cultures were more clonal and less diverse (approximately 6.4% vs 31%).

This receptor was identified in a person between 25 and 79 years old with non-small cell lung cancer. The material was tumor tissue, obtained at baseline.

The CDR3 loop reads CAFNRGWHEQYF. CDR3 sequence (DNA): TGTGCTTTTAACAGGGGTTGGCACGAGCAGTACTTC. The genes are TRBV30 and TRBJ2-7; 7 positions match TRBD1. In germline, CDR1 is GTSNPN, CDR2 SVGIG (reference sequence). The length of the CDR3 is 12 residues.